This note documents a single T cell receptor beta chain sequence. Libraries were prepared by immunoSEQ multiplex PCR; TCRdb keeps only in-frame clonotypes and omits some of them. This table holds 45,000 to 55,000 clones, around 94% found once. This sample is part of a study of technical replicates of blood from a handful of donors. Between the trimmed V and J ends, which lost 5 bases and 3 bases, there was a span of 17 bases. Looked up from germline, CDR1 is SGHVS and CDR2 is FQNEAQ. This CDR3 has 16 amino acids. This TCR was recovered from a human donor in good health. Sequences were obtained from T cells isolated from PBMCs. This chain links TRBV7-8 with TRBJ2-4; tentative D call: TRBD2 (7 bases). Here the CDR3 DNA reads TGTGCCAGCAGCCCTGAAGGGGGGGCCAACAAAAACATTCAGTACTTC. Translating gives CASSPEGGANKNIQYF.